These 21 T cell receptor beta chains originate from one sample sequenced in a study of T cells in Graves' hyperthyroidism and ophthalmopathy (dated by TCRdb to 2018 to 2020). The library relied on multiplex PCR. Data came from an Illumina HiSeq 2000. TCR beta CDR3 regions were amplified from RNA transcripts. The first round of RT-PCR for the TCR CDR3 was performed with the HTBI primer set and the Qiagen OneStep RT-PCR kit. TCRdb's own reprocessing of the public reads used fastp at Q25 and MiXCR and kept productive beta chains. Each CDR3 protein appears once, grouped with its most common genes and DNA. Counted in this sample were around 190,000 distinct CDR3 sequences; approximately 15% of them appeared once. The ten biggest clones cover around 29% of the sample. The sequenced sample consisted of blood. All receptors derive from a woman aged 45 to 65 with Graves' hyperthyroidism.

This clonotype has at least ten counts. The chain uses TRBV19 and TRBJ2-6; possibly TRBD1 for D (5 bases). CDR1 LNHDA and CDR2 SQIVND come from the germline V gene (reference sequence). CDR3 length: 15 amino acids. The CDR3 is CATVLQGSGANVLTF. DNA of the CDR3: TGTGCTACAGTACTCCAGGGATCTGGGGCCAACGTCCTGACTTTC.

This clonotype showed up many times. The V gene is TRBV18, the J gene TRBJ1-1; the D gene is possibly TRBD1 (6 bases). Per the germline V gene, CDR1 is KGHSH and CDR2 is LQKENI. The CDR3 has 15 residues. V gave up 3 bases and J gave up 1 base, with 12 bases separating them. CDR3 nucleotides: TGTGCCAGCTCACCTCAGGGGCATCAGAACACTGAAGCTTTCTTT. Its translation: CASSPQGHQNTEAFF.

The chain recombines TRBV6-2 or TRBV6-3 with TRBJ2-7; 9 nucleotides match TRBD2. After removal of 6 bases from V and 1 base from J, the junction contained 7 bases not matched to a gene. Germline V gene sequence: CDR1 MNHEY, CDR2 SVGEGT. This CDR3 spans 15 amino acids. CDR3 amino acids: CASRGPLAGSYEQYF. The CDR3 nucleotides read TGTGCCAGCAGAGGGCCGCTAGCGGGATCCTACGAGCAGTACTTC.

A few counts support this clonotype. J is TRBJ1-2 and V is TRBV4-3; 9 bases align to TRBD1. This CDR3 comprises 16 residues. Germline values: CDR1 LGHNA, CDR2 YSLEER. J gave up 7 bases and V 0 bases, and 9 bases lay outside the gene matches. CDR3 residues: CASSQDGSGQGLGYTF. The CDR3 nucleotides are TGCGCCAGCAGCCAAGATGGTTCGGGACAGGGTCTTGGCTACACCTTC.

The gene calls are TRBV20-1 and TRBJ1-1; tentative D call: TRBD1 (6 bases). The germline V gene encodes CDR1 DFQATT and CDR2 SNEGSKA (reference sequence). The V end lost 6 bases, the J end lost 0 bases, and 14 bases lay between the germline ends. The CDR3 spans 14 residues. The DNA of the CDR3 is TGCAGTGCCACGCAGGGGCGCTTGAACACTGAAGCTTTCTTT. Translation gives CSATQGRLNTEAFF.

As to this clonotype: A read error is possible here, since a much larger clone lies one base away. The V gene is TRBV14, the J gene TRBJ1-2; D not resolved. CDR1 and CDR2 from the germline V gene are SGHDN and FVKESK. Trimming took 3 bases from V and 2 from J, leaving 7 bases between them. This CDR3 contains 13 residues. CDR3 bases: TGTGCCAGCAGCCAGCGCAGGAACTATGGCTACACCTTC. Translated: CASSQRRNYGYTF.

This clonotype was detected ten times or more. V is TRBV7-9 and J is TRBJ2-1; 7 nucleotides agree with TRBD2. The V gene's germline CDR1 is SEHNR and CDR2 FQNEAQ (reference sequence). The CDR3 consists of 11 residues. Trimming cost V 4 bases and J 15 bases; bases outside gene matches: 6. The CDR3 DNA is TGTGCCAGCAGCTCGGCGGGAGTTCGGTTCTTC. It specifies CASSSAGVRFF.

This clonotype was picked up many times. J is TRBJ1-2 and V is TRBV19; D remains ambiguous. This CDR3 has 15 residues. The germline V and J ends were trimmed by 0 bases and 5 bases, with 13 bases remaining between them. Germline CDR1 LNHDA, CDR2 SQIVND (reference sequence). The CDR3 protein is CASSIDHGGIYGYTF. The CDR3 coding sequence is TGTGCCAGTAGTATAGATCACGGAGGAATTTATGGCTACACCTTC.

This clonotype occurred many times. This chain joins TRBV29-1 and TRBJ2-3; no reliable D call. V lost 7 bases and J lost 2, with 16 bases in between. The CDR3 loop spans 14 amino acids. Germline V gene data show CDR1 as SQVTM and CDR2 as ANQGSEA. The CDR3 DNA follows: TGCAGCGATCGCGATATGGGTTACACAGATACGCAGTATTTT. It is translated as CSDRDMGYTDTQYF.

This clonotype has ten or more counts. CDR3 coding DNA: TGTGCCAGCAGTCTCCTGGGAGGGACCCATGGCTACACCTTC. Translating gives CASSLLGGTHGYTF. V usage is TRBV12-3 or TRBV12-4 and J usage is TRBJ1-2; D is possibly TRBD1 (5 bases). V lost 5 bases, J lost 6 bases, and 16 bases lay in between. The CDR3 spans 14 residues.

In regard to this clonotype: With a much larger clone just one base away, this may be a read error. This sequence joins TRBV11-2 and TRBJ2-5; unclear D gene. V was clipped by 5 bases and J by 5 bases, with 15 bases between them. This CDR3 spans 14 amino acids. Germline values: CDR1 SGHAT, CDR2 FQNNGV. CDR3 sequence (DNA): TGTGCCAGCAGCCTAGGGTTAGGGCGGGAGACCCAGTACTTC. Protein product: CASSLGLGRETQYF.

This clonotype was seen repeatedly, ten times or more. This chain uses TRBV6-1 with TRBJ2-7; D gene uncertain. V was pared by 7 bases and J by 0 bases, with 10 bases between. Germline CDR1 reads MNHNS; CDR2 reads SASEGT. The length of the CDR3 is 13 residues. The CDR3 DNA reads TGTGCCAGCACCAAGACGGGCTCCTACGAGCAGTACTTC. This codes for CASTKTGSYEQYF.

The chain combines TRBV20-1 with TRBJ1-2; D not resolved. V was shortened by 4 bases and J by 3 bases, with 6 bases between the two germline ends. The length of the CDR3 is 11 residues. Germline assignment: CDR1 DFQATT and CDR2 SNEGSKA (reference sequence). CDR3 bases: TGCAGTGCTATGGACGACTATGGCTACACCTTC. This codes for CSAMDDYGYTF.

The V call is TRBV24-1, the J call TRBJ1-5; the D gene is possibly TRBD1 (5 bases). Germline loops: CDR1 KGHDR, CDR2 SFDVKD. Trimming cost V 7 bases and J 4 bases, with 16 bases left between them. The CDR3 has 15 amino acids. In nucleotides, the CDR3 is TGTGCCACCAGCTCAGGTCTGGGGGGGAATCAGCCCCAGCATTTT. Amino acids: CATSSGLGGNQPQHF.

CDR3 amino acids: CAIEQGQGYGYTF. CDR3 coding DNA: TGTGCCATCGAGCAGGGGCAGGGGTATGGCTACACCTTC. J is TRBJ1-2 and V is TRBV10-3, with D possibly TRBD1 on 6 matching bases. Per germline, CDR1 ENHRY and CDR2 SYGVKD. CDR3 length: 13 amino acids. V lost 8 bases and J 5 bases, leaving 15 bases between the germline ends.

V is TRBV4-2 and J is TRBJ2-2; 7 positions match TRBD1. V was pared by 7 bases and J by 6 bases, with 8 bases of the junction left unmatched. Germline values: CDR1 LGHNA, CDR2 YNFKEQ. The CDR3 has 14 residues. In DNA, the CDR3 is TGTGCCAGCACCACATCCGGGACAGCCGGGGAGCTGTTTTTT. It yields the protein CASTTSGTAGELFF.

This clonotype was counted many times. V gene TRBV7-9 combines with J gene TRBJ2-1, with 9 nucleotides matching TRBD2. Per the germline V gene, CDR1 is SEHNR and CDR2 is FQNEAQ (reference sequence). CDR3 size: 13 residues. V lost 5 bases to trimming and J lost 8 bases; unmatched junction nucleotides: 4. CDR3 nucleotides: TGTGCCAGCAGCCTCGCGGGGGGGTATGAGCAGTTCTTC. Its translation is CASSLAGGYEQFF. Supplemented by reference TRBV7-9 and TRBJ2-1, the full variable domain reads DTGVSQNPRHKITKRGQNVTFRCDPISEHNRLYWYRQTLGQGPEFLTYFQNEAQLEKSRLLSDRFSAERPKGSFSTLEIQRTEQGDSAMYLCASSLAGGYEQFFGPGTRLTVL.

This clonotype was found many times. The chain combines TRBV6-6 with TRBJ1-1, with D hard to call. The CDR3 is 16 amino acids. Germline V gives CDR1 MNHNY, CDR2 SVGAGI (reference sequence). V shed 0 bases and J shed 1 base, with 12 bases lying between them. The CDR3 bases are TGTGCCAGCAGTTACTCGAATCCAGGAAGGAACACTGAAGCTTTCTTT. Its protein product is CASSYSNPGRNTEAFF.

As DNA, the CDR3 is TGTGCCAGCAGCTTGACCTTTTTGACAGGGGTAAAAGGTGACAATGAGCAGTTCTTC. Its translation is CASSLTFLTGVKGDNEQFF. The rearrangement uses TRBV7-9 and TRBJ2-1; 8 bases align to TRBD1. The CDR3 is made up of 19 amino acids. Germline values: CDR1 SEHNR, CDR2 FQNEAQ (reference sequence). With V trimmed by 3 bases and J by 5 bases, 18 bases remained unmatched.

This clonotype was picked up many times. The J gene is TRBJ1-5, the V gene TRBV20-1, with D uncertain. Trimming stripped 6 bases from V and 0 bases from J, with 3 bases between. The CDR3 consists of 11 residues. The germline V gene encodes CDR1 DFQATT and CDR2 SNEGSKA (reference sequence). CDR3 region: CSAGSNQPQHF. CDR3 coding DNA: TGCAGTGCAGGTAGCAATCAGCCCCAGCATTTT.

This clonotype was seen a handful of times. This rearrangement joins TRBV9 to TRBJ2-1; 13 bases are shared with TRBD2. The CDR3 is made up of 17 amino acids. In germline, CDR1 is SGDLS, CDR2 YYNGEE. V shed 5 bases, J shed 4 bases, and the junction held 9 bases outside the gene matches. CDR3 sequence (DNA): TGTGCCAGCAGTAGGACTAGCGGGGGACAGAATTACAATGAGCAGTTCTTC. It is translated as CASSRTSGGQNYNEQFF.